This T cell receptor (beta chain) originates from a study of blood T cell repertoires in COVID-19. In the original processing: How many nucleated cells were present was estimated from reference gene primer amplification. Method: immunoSEQ multiplex PCR; TCRdb's copy keeps in-frame clones and lacks some. V and J calls plus clone size are reproduced from that table; the DNA served to infer D and trimming. The table shows 300,000 or so clones, with more than 70% occurring only once. This receptor was obtained from a man aged 18-30 years who had recovered from COVID-19. Specimen: peripheral blood.

CDR3 sequence reads: CATRGTALNTGELFF. The CDR3 nucleotides are TGTGCCACCAGGGGGACAGCCTTGAACACCGGGGAGCTGTTTTTT. V and J are TRBV19 and TRBJ2-2; 7 positions agree with TRBD1. The length of the CDR3 is 15 residues. CDR1 and CDR2 from the germline V gene are LNHDA and SQIVND (reference sequence). V was clipped by 10 bases and J by 1 base; unmatched bases: 9. The entire variable domain, with the rest obtained from reference TRBV19 and TRBJ2-2, is as follows: DGGITQSPKYLFRKEGQNVTLSCEQNLNHDAMYWYRQDPGQGLRLIYYSQIVNDFQKGDIAEGYSVSREKKESFPLTVTSAQKNPTAFYLCATRGTALNTGELFFGEGSRLTVL.